These 18 T cell receptor beta chains share one sample of origin, sequenced in a study of radiotherapy plus CTLA-4 blockade in lung cancer (dated by TCRdb to the late 2010s). The library was produced with the immunoSEQ multiplex PCR assay. TCRdb's version of the immuneACCESS table is confined to in-frame rearrangements and falls short of the full clone set. An unresolved V gene accounts for under half of the shortfall where checked; the remainder is of unknown origin. Recorded for this sample are 43,000 or so clones; 73% of them occurred a single time. The ten largest clonotypes hold 3.5% to 4% of the sample. The material sequenced was peripheral blood, taken from a patient treated with radiotherapy plus ipilimumab. These receptors all stem from a human donor with non-small cell lung cancer who had a complete response to radiotherapy plus ipilimumab.

CDR3: CSAPAGTQYF. As DNA, the CDR3 is TGCAGTGCTCCGGCGGGGACCCAGTACTTC. The V call is TRBV20-1, the J call TRBJ2-5, with a tentative D call TRBD2 (5 bases). There are 10 residues in the CDR3. Per germline, CDR1 DFQATT and CDR2 SNEGSKA (reference sequence). Trimming removed 5 bases from V and 7 bases from J, with 8 bases in between.

This clone was observed once. The gene calls are TRBV5-1 and TRBJ2-5, with 8 nucleotides matching TRBD2. The J call is doubtful: the DNA matches TRBJ2-7 better. Germline CDR1 reads SGHRS; CDR2 reads YFSETQ. CDR3 length equals 14 residues. The CDR3, as DNA: TGCGCCAGCAGCCCGGGGGGGGGCGGCTACGAGCAGTACTTC. Protein: CASSPGGGGYEQYF.

This chain links TRBV20-1 with TRBJ2-7; no reliable D call. The CDR3 runs 11 residues. Germline assignment: CDR1 DFQATT and CDR2 SNEGSKA (reference sequence). The ends were cut back, 2 bases at V and 3 bases at J, with 5 bases in the middle. CDR3: CSARRSYEQYF. CDR3 coding DNA: TGCAGTGCTAGAAGGAGCTACGAGCAGTACTTC.

The rearrangement links TRBV18 to TRBJ1-2; 7 bases match TRBD1. The CDR3 sequence is 13 residues long. The germline V gene encodes CDR1 KGHSH and CDR2 LQKENI. The V gene end was trimmed by 8 bases and the J gene end by 6 bases; junction bases not matched to a gene: 9. The CDR3 reads CASRQGGLDGYTF. For the CDR3, the DNA is TGTGCCAGCCGACAGGGAGGTTTAGATGGCTACACCTTC. Complete variable domain (other parts from reference TRBV18 and TRBJ1-2): NAGVMQNPRHLVRRRGQEARLRCSPMKGHSHVYWYRQLPEEGLKFMVYLQKENIIDESGMPKERFSAEFPKEGPSILRIQQVVRGDSAAYFCASRQGGLDGYTFGSGTRLTVV.

The chain links TRBV19 to TRBJ2-6; D gene uncertain. With 5 bases removed from V and 2 bases from J, the gap between germline ends came to 13 bases. Germline V gives CDR1 LNHDA, CDR2 SQIVND (reference sequence). The CDR3 covers 16 residues. The CDR3 region is CASSPRLYTGANVLTF. CDR3 coding DNA: TGTGCCAGTAGTCCGCGACTCTACACTGGGGCCAACGTCCTGACTTTC.

This clone was counted between two and nine times. V and J are TRBV5-1 and TRBJ2-3; TRBD2 matches at 8 bases. The CDR3 is 18 amino acids. With 4 bases clipped from V and 4 bases from J, the junction kept 17 bases outside the gene matches. Per germline, CDR1 SGHRS and CDR2 YFSETQ. The CDR3 is CASSLGARAGGMADTQYF. CDR3 DNA sequence: TGCGCCAGCAGCCTTGGGGCCCGGGCGGGGGGTATGGCAGATACGCAGTATTTT.

This chain's CDR3 is CAWSGRAGLMNTEAFF. The CDR3 coding sequence is TGTGCCTGGAGTGGGCGCGCGGGACTGATGAACACTGAAGCTTTCTTT. V and J are TRBV30 and TRBJ1-1; tentatively, D is TRBD1 (5 bases). This CDR3 region has 16 residues. Between the trimmed V and J ends, which lost 1 base and 0 bases, there was a span of 15 bases. Germline CDR1 and CDR2: GTSNPN and SVGIG (reference sequence).

Here the CDR3 reads CASSFPRGSTNEKLFF. CDR3 bases: TGTGCCAGTAGCTTCCCGCGGGGATCAACTAATGAAAAACTGTTTTTT. The genes are TRBV19 and TRBJ1-4; D remains ambiguous. Germline assignment: CDR1 LNHDA and CDR2 SQIVND (reference sequence). This CDR3 region has 16 residues. Trimming stripped 6 bases from V and 0 bases from J, with 14 bases between. The entire variable domain, with the rest obtained from reference TRBV19 and TRBJ1-4, is as follows: DGGITQSPKYLFRKEGQNVTLSCEQNLNHDAMYWYRQDPGQGLRLIYYSQIVNDFQKGDIAEGYSVSREKKESFPLTVTSAQKNPTAFYLCASSFPRGSTNEKLFFGSGTQLSVL.

J is TRBJ1-2 and V is TRBV11-2; possible D gene TRBD1, 5 bases. V lost 5 bases and J 3 bases, leaving 13 bases between the germline ends. The CDR3 is made up of 14 amino acids. Germline CDR1 is SGHAT and CDR2 is FQNNGV. The CDR3 DNA follows: TGTGCCAGCAGCGGTGGTGGGGCGGACTATGGCTACACCTTC. It is translated as CASSGGGADYGYTF.

The rearrangement joins TRBV6-6 to TRBJ2-3; D is possibly TRBD2 (7 bases). The CDR3 has 11 amino acids. The germline CDR1 and CDR2 sequences are MNHNY and SVGAGI (reference sequence). The CDR3 spells CAGGRTDTQYF. CDR3 in DNA: TGTGCGGGGGGGCGCACAGATACGCAGTATTTT.

The rearrangement links TRBV19 to TRBJ1-6; 7 positions agree with TRBD1. CDR1 and CDR2 (germline): LNHDA, SQIVND (reference sequence). CDR3 length: 18 amino acids. V was clipped by 5 bases and J by 0 bases; unmatched bases: 10. The CDR3 protein is CASSSSRQGFSYNSPLHF. The CDR3 coding sequence is TGTGCCAGTAGTTCGAGCCGACAGGGTTTCTCCTATAATTCACCCCTCCACTTT.

V and J are TRBV11-3 and TRBJ2-7, with 9 bases lining up with TRBD2. Losses at the gene ends were 1 base for V and 1 base for J; bases not matched to a gene: 5. The length of the CDR3 is 16 residues. Germline V gives CDR1 SGHNT, CDR2 YENEEA. CDR3 sequence (DNA): TGTGCCAGCAGCTTAGTGCTAGCGGGGCAATCCTACGAGCAGTACTTC. Amino acid sequence: CASSLVLAGQSYEQYF. Looking up the rest from reference TRBV11-3 and TRBJ2-7 gives the full variable domain: EAGVVQSPRYKIIEKKQPVAFWCNPISGHNTLYWYLQNLGQGPELLIRYENEEAVDDSQLPKDRFSAERLKGVDSTLKIQPAELGDSAVYLCASSLVLAGQSYEQYFGPGTRLTVT.

The chain carries TRBV4-3 and TRBJ1-2; D is unclear. Germline V gene lookup returns CDR1 LGHNA and CDR2 YSLEER. The CDR3 has 16 residues. V dropped 0 bases and J dropped 3 bases, with 14 bases sitting between them. The chain's CDR3 is CASSQDRGIRYYGYTF. The CDR3, as DNA: TGCGCCAGCAGCCAAGATCGTGGTATCAGATACTATGGCTACACCTTC.

The chain employs TRBV6-6 and TRBJ2-7, with TRBD2 as a possible D gene (5 bases). This CDR3 spans 14 amino acids. The germline V gene encodes CDR1 MNHNY and CDR2 SVGAGI (reference sequence). Trimming stripped 0 bases from V and 2 bases from J, with 8 bases between. CDR3 sequence (DNA): TGTGCCAGCAGTTACTCGGAGGTTGCCTACGAGCAGTACTTC. It encodes CASSYSEVAYEQYF.

V gene TRBV27 combines with J gene TRBJ1-3; D is undetermined. V was pared by 3 bases and J by 4 bases, with 10 bases between. CDR3 size: 14 residues. Germline loops: CDR1 MNHEY, CDR2 SMNVEV (reference sequence). Here the CDR3 reads CASSFRGAGNTIYF. The DNA of the CDR3 is TGTGCCAGCAGTTTTCGGGGTGCGGGAAACACCATATATTTT.

The rearrangement joins TRBV5-4 to TRBJ2-2, with 9 bases that match TRBD2. V gave up 0 bases and J gave up 7 bases; unmatched junction bases: 7. Germline V CDR1 and CDR2: SGHNT, YYREEE (reference sequence). The CDR3 is 16 residues long. CDR3: CASSLGAGGLSGELFF. CDR3 coding DNA: TGTGCCAGCAGCTTGGGTGCGGGGGGGCTGAGCGGGGAGCTGTTTTTT.

The V and J genes are TRBV5-1 and TRBJ2-3; 7 positions agree with TRBD2. The germline CDR1 and CDR2 sequences are SGHRS and YFSETQ. The CDR3 contains 16 residues. Germline trimming cut 4 bases from V and 1 base from J; bases unmatched to any gene: 9. This CDR3 reads CASSPGWSGGTDTQYF. The CDR3, as DNA: TGCGCCAGCAGCCCGGGTTGGAGCGGGGGCACAGATACGCAGTATTTT.

This clone is a singleton in its sample. The genes are TRBV19 and TRBJ2-7; D perhaps matches TRBD2 (5 bases). Germline CDR1 is LNHDA and CDR2 is SQIVND (reference sequence). With 10 bases removed from V and 7 bases from J, the gap between germline ends came to 23 bases. The CDR3 runs to 14 residues. The CDR3 nucleotides are TGTGCCACCGCCCGGGGTAGCGACATCCCAGAGCAGTACTTC. This codes for CATARGSDIPEQYF.